A single sample gave rise to the 32 T cell receptor beta chains below, sequenced in a study of CD8+CD57+ T cells in acquired aplastic anemia. Genomic DNA was employed as the template in profiling TCR beta VDJ and CDR3. TCRdb re-derived calls from the reads in MiXCR, one entry per CDR3 protein. Among a few hundred thousand distinct CDR3 sequences listed, 34% were seen once. Input material: sorted CD4+, CD8+, or CD8+CD57+ T cells (not recorded which) from PBMCs. The receptors shown here come from a human donor in good health, serving as a control.

This clonotype was picked up many times. The CDR3 here is CASSQDLRDGGYTF. CDR3 DNA sequence: TGTGCCAGCAGCCAAGATTTAAGGGACGGAGGCTACACCTTC. This chain joins TRBV14 and TRBJ1-2, with D possibly TRBD1 on 5 matching bases. The ends were cut back, 0 bases at V and 8 bases at J, with 13 bases in the middle. Germline V lookup: CDR1 SGHDN, CDR2 FVKESK. The CDR3 consists of 14 residues.

The chain joins TRBV12-3 or TRBV12-4 to TRBJ2-1; D uncertain. This CDR3 is built from 13 residues. Trimming pared 5 bases from V and 3 bases from J, leaving 8 bases between. The CDR3 DNA sequence: TGTGCCAGCAGTCCCCCGAACTACAATGAGCAGTTCTTC. It is translated as CASSPPNYNEQFF.

The V gene is TRBV19, the J gene TRBJ1-1, with a weak D call TRBD1 (6 bases). Trimming left V 3 bases short and J 4 bases short, with 12 bases between. Germline CDR1 reads LNHDA; CDR2 reads SQIVND (reference sequence). The CDR3 is made up of 14 amino acids. DNA for the CDR3: TGTGCCAGTAGTATGGGCCAGGGGAGCACTGAAGCTTTCTTT. Protein product: CASSMGQGSTEAFF.

The chain has TRBV2 and TRBJ2-3, with no clear D. The germline V gene has CDR1 SNHLY and CDR2 FYNNEI. This CDR3 is built from 13 residues. The V end was cut by 5 bases, the J end by 5 bases, with 11 bases between. DNA for the CDR3: TGTGCCAGCAGTCGCAGAACAAGAGATACGCAGTATTTT. It translates to CASSRRTRDTQYF.

In its sample, this clonotype was seen once. The rearrangement links TRBV7-6 to TRBJ2-7; D gene uncertain. This CDR3 region has 14 residues. V shed 5 bases and J shed 2 bases, with 13 bases lying between them. In germline, CDR1 is SGHVS, CDR2 FNYEAQ. The chain's CDR3 is CASSRAQEPYEQYF. Here the CDR3 DNA reads TGTGCCAGCAGCCGCGCGCAGGAGCCCTACGAGCAGTACTTC.

This chain uses TRBV10-3 with TRBJ2-1, with 10 nucleotides matching TRBD2. V lost 11 bases, J lost 10 bases, and 14 bases stayed unmatched. Germline CDR1 and CDR2: ENHRY and SYGVKD. The CDR3 is made up of 14 amino acids. The CDR3 DNA follows: TGTGCCGGCAGAAACAGCGGGAGGGGGGGGGAGCAGTTCTTC. Encoded protein: CAGRNSGRGGEQFF.

At least ten counts were recorded for this clonotype. This chain links TRBV24-1 with TRBJ2-3; D is possibly TRBD1 or TRBD2 (6 bases each). This CDR3 comprises 14 residues. V was cut by 5 bases and J by 5 bases, with 13 bases left in between. CDR1 and CDR2 (germline): KGHDR, SFDVKD. The CDR3 is CATSVGGRIDTQYF. CDR3 nucleotide sequence: TGTGCCACCAGTGTTGGGGGGCGCATAGATACGCAGTATTTT.

This chain joins TRBV6-5 and TRBJ2-1; D call uncertain. The germline V gene encodes CDR1 MNHEY and CDR2 SVGAGI. Trimming took 3 bases from V and 10 from J, leaving 13 bases between them. The CDR3 loop spans 13 amino acids. For the CDR3, the DNA is TGTGCCAGCAGTTATTTCGTGGAAACCGAGCAGTTCTTC. Its translation: CASSYFVETEQFF.

The chain combines TRBV3-1 with TRBJ2-1; the D gene is possibly TRBD2 (5 bases). CDR3 size: 12 residues. V shed 0 bases and J shed 13 bases, with 10 bases lying between them. Germline CDR1 is LGHDT and CDR2 is YNNKEL (reference sequence). CDR3 in DNA: TGTGCCAGCAGCCAAGATGTGGAGGCCCAGTTCTTC. Its translation: CASSQDVEAQFF.

In this sample, this clonotype turned up many times. This chain links TRBV20-1 with TRBJ1-6, with TRBD1 identical over 9 bases. Germline values: CDR1 DFQATT, CDR2 SNEGSKA (reference sequence). The CDR3 loop spans 16 amino acids. The junction had 10 bases not matched to a gene; V was cut back by 5 bases and J by 5 bases. CDR3 region: CSAPPRTGAHNSPLHF. CDR3 in DNA: TGCAGTGCTCCGCCTCGGACAGGGGCTCATAATTCACCCCTCCACTTT.

This clonotype occurred many times. The chain recombines TRBV29-1 with TRBJ1-1, with a tentative D call TRBD1 (6 bases). Looked up from germline, CDR1 is SQVTM and CDR2 is ANQGSEA. This CDR3 is 12 amino acids long. Trimming took off 6 bases at V and 3 bases at J, with 11 bases between the two ends. CDR3 nucleotide sequence: TGCAGCGTAGGCAGGGGCGACACTGAAGCTTTCTTT. As protein: CSVGRGDTEAFF.

This clonotype appeared many times. V usage is TRBV20-1 and J usage is TRBJ2-5; TRBD2 matches at 10 bases. Trimming removed 0 bases from V and 4 bases from J; junction bases left unmatched: 8. Per the germline V gene, CDR1 is DFQATT and CDR2 is SNEGSKA (reference sequence). This CDR3 region has 16 residues. CDR3 protein: CSARDTSRLAGETQYF. CDR3 in DNA: TGCAGTGCTAGAGACACCTCCCGACTAGCGGGAGAGACCCAGTACTTC.

J is TRBJ2-3 and V is TRBV27; TRBD2 agrees at 11 bases. Trimming removed 2 bases from V and 7 bases from J; junction bases left unmatched: 5. CDR1 is MNHEY and CDR2 is SMNVEV in the germline V gene (reference sequence). The CDR3 has 15 amino acids. The CDR3, as DNA: TGTGCCAGCAGTTTAAAGGCTAGCGGGAGGAATACGCAGTATTTT. Translating it yields CASSLKASGRNTQYF.

This clonotype came up a few times. V usage is TRBV6-1 and J usage is TRBJ1-1, with D possibly TRBD1 on 5 matching bases. This CDR3 is built from 15 residues. The germline V gene has CDR1 MNHNS and CDR2 SASEGT. Trimming stripped 3 bases from V and 4 bases from J, with 15 bases between. The CDR3 loop is CASSDRTRRATEAFF. CDR3 sequence (DNA): TGTGCCAGCAGTGACCGGACACGCCGGGCCACTGAAGCTTTCTTT.

The chain uses TRBV18 and TRBJ2-3; unclear D gene. CDR3 length: 14 residues. From germline, CDR1 is KGHSH and CDR2 LQKENI. The V end was cut by 1 base, the J end by 1 base, with 6 bases between. CDR3 amino acids: CASSPLGRTDTQYF. In nucleotides, the CDR3 is TGTGCCAGCTCACCACTCGGTCGCACAGATACGCAGTATTTT.

J is TRBJ1-5 and V is TRBV10-2; TRBD1 agrees at 7 bases. Germline CDR1 WSHSY, CDR2 SAAADI. The trim removed 3 bases at V and 3 bases at J, leaving 2 bases unmatched. This CDR3 comprises 14 residues. The CDR3 reads CASSDGQANQPQHF. The CDR3 bases are TGCGCCAGCAGTGACGGACAGGCCAATCAGCCCCAGCATTTT.

The chain has TRBV29-1 and TRBJ2-2, with 8 positions matching TRBD2. The CDR3 sequence is 15 residues long. The J segment lost 5 bases and the V segment lost 3 bases, leaving 8 bases of the junction unmatched. The V gene's germline CDR1 is SQVTM and CDR2 ANQGSEA. CDR3 nucleotide sequence: TGCAGCGTTGACACAGCGGGAGTTGGAACCGGGGAGCTGTTTTTT. It is translated as CSVDTAGVGTGELFF.

This clonotype was observed a handful of times. The rearrangement links TRBV6-1 to TRBJ1-1; D perhaps matches TRBD1 (5 bases). The CDR3 loop spans 12 amino acids. Trimming took 6 bases from V and 6 from J, leaving 11 bases between them. The germline V gene has CDR1 MNHNS and CDR2 SASEGT. The CDR3 spells CASSATVAEAFF. The CDR3 DNA is TGTGCCAGCAGCGCGACAGTGGCTGAAGCTTTCTTT.

This clonotype came up many times. The CDR3 reads CASMQAGVDTQYF. CDR3 bases: TGCGCCAGCATGCAAGCGGGGGTAGATACGCAGTATTTT. J is TRBJ2-3 and V is TRBV5-1; 8 bases are shared with TRBD2. There are 13 residues in the CDR3. Losses at the gene ends were 6 bases for V and 5 bases for J; bases not matched to a gene: 5. CDR1 and CDR2 from the germline V gene are SGHRS and YFSETQ.

This clonotype was observed a handful of times. The rearrangement joins TRBV6-1 to TRBJ2-7, with 12 bases fitting TRBD2. With V trimmed by 6 bases and J by 6 bases, 3 bases remained unmatched. There are 13 residues in the CDR3. Germline-derived CDR1 and CDR2 are MNHNS and SASEGT. The CDR3 sequence is CASSWTSGTEQYF. CDR3 bases: TGTGCCAGCAGCTGGACTAGCGGGACCGAGCAGTACTTC.

The table lists this clonotype with a few counts. The chain uses TRBV5-4 and TRBJ2-5; D not certain. Trimming shortened V by 3 bases and J by 5 bases, and 11 bases separated the two germline ends. The V gene's germline CDR1 is SGHNT and CDR2 YYREEE (reference sequence). This CDR3 is built from 13 residues. CDR3 DNA: TGTGCCAGCAGCTCATTCACCCGGGAGACCCAGTACTTC. As protein: CASSSFTRETQYF.

The chain is built from TRBV28 and TRBJ1-1; 7 nucleotides agree with TRBD1. Germline V gene lookup returns CDR1 MDHEN and CDR2 SYDVKM. V lost 5 bases and J lost 3; bases outside the gene matches: 15. This CDR3 has 17 amino acids. CDR3 sequence reads: CASSTAIGGARDTEAFF. CDR3 nucleotide sequence: TGTGCCAGCAGTACCGCGATAGGGGGCGCGAGGGACACTGAAGCTTTCTTT. Filled out from reference TRBV28 and TRBJ1-1, the complete variable domain reads DVKVTQSSRYLVKRTGEKVFLECVQDMDHENMFWYRQDPGLGLRLIYFSYDVKMKEKGDIPEGYSVSREKKERFSLILESASTNQTSMYLCASSTAIGGARDTEAFFGQGTRLTVV.

This clonotype was seen ten or more times. The chain uses TRBV29-1 and TRBJ1-3; D possibly corresponds to TRBD1 (6 bases). Germline V gene data show CDR1 as SQVTM and CDR2 as ANQGSEA. The CDR3 consists of 14 residues. The V end lost 6 bases, the J end lost 0 bases, and 12 bases lay between the germline ends. Here the CDR3 reads CSVEDRFSGNTIYF. CDR3 bases: TGCAGCGTCGAGGACAGATTCTCTGGAAACACCATATATTTT.

This clonotype turned up a few times. The V gene is TRBV5-5, the J gene TRBJ1-2; the D gene is possibly TRBD1 (5 bases). The CDR3 extends over 14 amino acids. Trimming shortened V by 2 bases and J by 4 bases, and 12 bases separated the two germline ends. Germline V gene data show CDR1 as SGHKS and CDR2 as YYEKEE (reference sequence). As DNA, the CDR3 is TGTGCCAGCAGCTTCGGCAGGGTGGGCTATGGCTACACCTTC. The encoded protein is CASSFGRVGYGYTF. The variable domain in full, completed from reference TRBV5-5 and TRBJ1-2, reads DAGVTQSPTHLIKTRGQQVTLRCSPISGHKSVSWYQQVLGQGPQFIFQYYEKEERGRGNFPDRFSARQFPNYSSELNVNALLLGDSALYLCASSFGRVGYGYTFGSGTRLTVV.

As for this clonotype: With a much larger clone just one base away, this may be a read error. The J gene is TRBJ1-2, the V gene TRBV11-1; D not resolved. Germline-derived CDR1 and CDR2 are SGHAT and FQDESV (reference sequence). The CDR3 sequence is 16 residues long. The CDR3 nucleotides are TGTCCCAGCCGCCCGACATTTGGATTAGTCAACTATGGCTACACCTTC. Its protein product is CPSRPTFGLVNYGYTF.

As for this clonotype: A much larger clone differs from this one at a single base, so this may be a read error. The genes are TRBV29-1 and TRBJ2-7, with D perhaps matching TRBD2 (5 bases). The V end was cut by 4 bases, the J end by 5 bases, with 12 bases between. The CDR3 is made up of 12 amino acids. Germline CDR1 is SQVTM and CDR2 is ANQGSEA. CDR3 residues: CSVVGDSDEQYF. The CDR3 DNA reads as TGCAGCGTTGTCGGGGATTCCGACGAGCAGTACTTC.

The rearrangement joins TRBV5-1 to TRBJ2-3; 7 bases are shared with TRBD1. The CDR3 totals 17 residues. Germline CDR1 reads SGHRS; CDR2 reads YFSETQ. J was trimmed by 2 bases and V by 1 base; bases with no gene match: 10. The CDR3 region is CASSLPQGQLNTDTQYF. In DNA, the CDR3 is TGCGCCAGCAGCTTGCCCCAGGGACAGCTGAACACAGATACGCAGTATTTT.

This chain connects TRBV5-1 to TRBJ2-5; D may be TRBD1 (6 bases). The CDR3 is 15 residues long. Trimming pared 4 bases from V and 4 bases from J, leaving 17 bases between. Germline values: CDR1 SGHRS, CDR2 YFSETQ. The CDR3 is CASSLTGTNLETQYF. CDR3 coding DNA: TGCGCCAGCAGCCTAACCGGGACAAACCTAGAGACCCAGTACTTC.

This clonotype was seen repeatedly, ten times or more. The V and J genes are TRBV6-1 and TRBJ1-2; D gene unclear. In germline, CDR1 is MNHNS, CDR2 SASEGT. The CDR3 is made up of 13 amino acids. The V and J ends lost 0 bases and 7 bases respectively, with 9 bases between them. The CDR3 spells CASSEATRTGYTF. For the CDR3, the DNA is TGTGCCAGCAGTGAAGCAACCCGAACTGGCTACACCTTC.

The chain recombines TRBV19 with TRBJ2-4; D may correspond to TRBD1 or TRBD2 (5 bases each). In germline, CDR1 is LNHDA, CDR2 SQIVND (reference sequence). The CDR3 consists of 14 residues. V lost 6 bases and J lost 0, with 9 bases in between. The CDR3 nucleotides are TGTGCCAGTAGGGGACGGGGAGCCAAAAACATTCAGTACTTC. Amino acid sequence: CASRGRGAKNIQYF.

This rearrangement joins TRBV25-1 to TRBJ1-2; D remains unclear. This CDR3 contains 13 residues. Germline V gene data show CDR1 as MGHDK and CDR2 as SYGVNS. Trimming pared 3 bases from V and 5 bases from J, leaving 10 bases between. The DNA of the CDR3 is TGTGCCAGCAGTGAGCGAGACTGGTATGGCTACACCTTC. Encoded protein: CASSERDWYGYTF.

As to this clonotype: The junction departs from the called germline gene at one end, perhaps through a read error. The chain recombines TRBV10-3 with TRBJ1-1; D gene ambiguous. Germline V gene data show CDR1 as ENHRY and CDR2 as SYGVKD. The CDR3 is made up of 13 amino acids. CDR3 sequence: CASSLKANTEAFF. The CDR3 region has the DNA TGTGCCAGCAGTTTAAAGGCAAACACTGAAGCTTTCTTT.